This TCR beta chain was captured in a study of T cells after yellow fever vaccination. The study, taken as a whole, reports: Subsequent to the booster, the majority of primary-vaccination clones reappeared (around 96% CD4, approximately 90% CD8).

There are many counts of this clonotype. Its antigen is still unknown. Each CDR3 protein gets one entry after TCRdb re-called the 5' RACE reads with MiXCR. There are around 350,000 distinct CDR3 sequences in the sample; about 6.2% occur only once, and about 15% lies in the top ten. The source material was PBMCs, sampled 5 days after the yellow fever booster vaccination. The receptor's source is a young man who received the YFV17D yellow fever vaccine.

The CDR3 sequence is CSARGAGGPRKETQYF. CDR3 DNA: TGCAGTGCTAGAGGAGCGGGAGGGCCTAGAAAAGAGACCCAGTACTTC. This chain joins TRBV20-1 and TRBJ2-5, with 10 nucleotides matching TRBD2. CDR3 length: 16 residues. Trimming cost V 1 base and J 3 bases; bases outside gene matches: 8. Germline V lookup: CDR1 DFQATT, CDR2 SNEGSKA (reference sequence).